The clone carrying this TCR beta chain appeared a single time. These data are taken from a study of cytomegalovirus exposure and HLA in healthy donors. PCR amplification relied on 60 Vbeta primers (plus 13 Jbeta primers). The table came from immunoSEQ multiplex PCR; TCRdb's copy has only in-frame clones and leaves some out. The sample shows 200,000 to 250,000 clones, around 88% of them seen only once. This CDR3 contains 14 residues. With 1 base removed from V and 6 bases from J, the gap between germline ends came to 7 bases. Germline-derived CDR1 and CDR2 are SGHAT and FQNNGV. The source material was PBMCs. This TCR derives from a woman aged 18-35 years in good health and CMV-seronegative. The V call is TRBV11-2, the J call TRBJ1-6; no firm D call. CDR3 DNA sequence: TGTGCCAGCAGCTTAGTTACGGTTAATTCACCCCTCCACTTT. Translation gives CASSLVTVNSPLHF.